This T cell receptor beta chain stems from a study of cytomegalovirus exposure and HLA in healthy donors. Study outcomes and limitations: Later analysis reportedly placed an Asian-associated ancestry cluster below the roughly 630-donor mean in N-insertions. Rare TCR sequences dominated, though some public TCRs recurred in many donors. Donor immune exposure was known only as CMV serostatus.

V gave up 2 bases and J gave up 9 bases; unmatched junction bases: 3. The CDR3 consists of 12 residues. The germline V gene encodes CDR1 MNHEY and CDR2 SVGAGI. Worth noting for this clone: Its antigen is still unknown.

The PCR employed 60 Vbeta primers together with 13 Jbeta primers. TCRdb's table, derived via immunoSEQ multiplex PCR, lists solely in-frame clones and lacks some. In the table there are about 130,000 clones, 70% to 80% of which are singletons. Sequenced material: PBMCs. The chain combines TRBV6-5 with TRBJ1-1; 7 nucleotides align to TRBD1. The TCR originated in a man aged 35-49 years in good health and CMV-seropositive. The CDR3 loop is CASSYPGQQAFF. DNA for the CDR3: TGTGCCAGCAGTTACCCGGGACAGCAAGCTTTCTTT.